One sample yielded the 10 T cell receptor beta chains listed below, sequenced in a study of T cell changes during pregnancy in multiple sclerosis. Repertoires were generated with immunoSEQ multiplex PCR, while TCRdb's copy carries only in-frame clones and drops some. Among 130,000 or so clones, approximately 94% were seen once, and the ten largest hold approximately 5.8%. Specimen: peripheral blood, collected before pregnancy. Every receptor here comes from a female donor with multiple sclerosis, enrolled in a pregnancy study.

CDR3: CASSGGYEQYF. The CDR3 bases are TGCGCCAGCAGCGGAGGATACGAGCAGTACTTC. The chain recombines TRBV5-1 with TRBJ2-7, with TRBD2 as a possible D gene (5 bases). Germline V gives CDR1 SGHRS, CDR2 YFSETQ. V lost 4 bases, J lost 4 bases, and 6 bases lay in between. CDR3 length equals 11 residues.

The chain combines TRBV2 with TRBJ2-3; the match to TRBD1 covers 7 bases. The V gene end was trimmed by 1 base and the J gene end by 2 bases; junction bases not matched to a gene: 3. Germline-derived CDR1 and CDR2 are SNHLY and FYNNEI. The CDR3 sequence is 15 residues long. The CDR3 protein is CASSEDRGPTDTQYF. The CDR3, as DNA: TGTGCCAGCAGTGAAGACAGGGGACCCACAGATACGCAGTATTTT.

The rearrangement joins TRBV6-1 to TRBJ1-1; D gene ambiguous. V lost 4 bases and J lost 6, with 15 bases in between. CDR1 MNHNS and CDR2 SASEGT come from the germline V gene. The CDR3 is 14 residues long. CDR3: CASSVKVNGAEAFF. Here the CDR3 DNA reads TGTGCCAGCAGTGTAAAGGTGAATGGAGCTGAAGCTTTCTTT.

The CDR3 bases are TGCAGCGTGATAGAACTAGCGGGGGGGACAGATACGCAGTATTTT. Protein sequence: CSVIELAGGTDTQYF. J is TRBJ2-3 and V is TRBV29-1; the match to TRBD2 covers 13 bases. V trimming: 6 bases; J trimming: 3 bases; junction bases outside the gene matches: 6. The CDR3 contains 15 residues. CDR1 and CDR2 (germline): SQVTM, ANQGSEA.

This rearrangement joins TRBV11-2 to TRBJ1-2; TRBD1 might be the D (6 bases). Germline CDR1 and CDR2: SGHAT and FQNNGV. The CDR3 runs 13 residues. V was pared by 1 base and J by 4 bases, with 7 bases between. CDR3 DNA sequence: TGTGCCAGCAGCTTAGGAGGGGGCTATGGCTACACCTTC. The encoded protein is CASSLGGGYGYTF.

The chain links TRBV18 to TRBJ2-7; TRBD1 matches 8 bases. Germline CDR1 reads KGHSH; CDR2 reads LQKENI. J gave up 2 bases and V 4 bases, and 4 bases lay outside the gene matches. The CDR3 is 14 amino acids. CDR3: CASSHRDRPYEQYF. The CDR3 coding sequence is TGTGCCAGCTCACACCGGGACAGGCCCTACGAGCAGTACTTC.

The rearrangement joins TRBV25-1 to TRBJ1-4; TRBD1 is a possible D gene (5 bases). There are 15 residues in the CDR3. Germline-derived CDR1 and CDR2 are MGHDK and SYGVNS. Trimming cost V 0 bases and J 6 bases, with 11 bases left between them. CDR3 nucleotide sequence: TGTGCCAGCAGTGAATATGGAGGGGTATATGAAAAACTGTTTTTT. Its protein product is CASSEYGGVYEKLFF.

The rearrangement uses TRBV9 and TRBJ2-2; 7 bases fit TRBD1. CDR1 and CDR2 (germline): SGDLS, YYNGEE. J gave up 3 bases and V 5 bases, and 7 bases lay outside the gene matches. The CDR3 is 15 amino acids. The CDR3 coding sequence is TGTGCCAGCAGGGAGACAGGGCGGGACACCGGGGAGCTGTTTTTT. This translates into CASRETGRDTGELFF.

This rearrangement joins TRBV29-1 to TRBJ2-6; 7 positions match TRBD1. Germline V gives CDR1 SQVTM, CDR2 ANQGSEA. The CDR3 loop spans 16 amino acids. V gave up 6 bases and J gave up 0 bases; unmatched junction bases: 8. CDR3 sequence (DNA): TGCAGCGTACCCATTACAGGGGACTCTGGGGCCAACGTCCTGACTTTC. Translation: CSVPITGDSGANVLTF.

J is TRBJ2-2 and V is TRBV19; 8 bases are shared with TRBD1. The CDR3 has 16 amino acids. The trim removed 3 bases at V and 9 bases at J, leaving 12 bases unmatched. The germline CDR1 and CDR2 sequences are LNHDA and SQIVND (reference sequence). CDR3 in DNA: TGTGCCAGTAGTATGGAACGACAGGGGCGGGCTAGGGAGCTGTTTTTT. This codes for CASSMERQGRARELFF. Filled out from reference TRBV19 and TRBJ2-2, the complete variable domain reads DGGITQSPKYLFRKEGQNVTLSCEQNLNHDAMYWYRQDPGQGLRLIYYSQIVNDFQKGDIAEGYSVSREKKESFPLTVTSAQKNPTAFYLCASSMERQGRARELFFGEGSRLTVL.